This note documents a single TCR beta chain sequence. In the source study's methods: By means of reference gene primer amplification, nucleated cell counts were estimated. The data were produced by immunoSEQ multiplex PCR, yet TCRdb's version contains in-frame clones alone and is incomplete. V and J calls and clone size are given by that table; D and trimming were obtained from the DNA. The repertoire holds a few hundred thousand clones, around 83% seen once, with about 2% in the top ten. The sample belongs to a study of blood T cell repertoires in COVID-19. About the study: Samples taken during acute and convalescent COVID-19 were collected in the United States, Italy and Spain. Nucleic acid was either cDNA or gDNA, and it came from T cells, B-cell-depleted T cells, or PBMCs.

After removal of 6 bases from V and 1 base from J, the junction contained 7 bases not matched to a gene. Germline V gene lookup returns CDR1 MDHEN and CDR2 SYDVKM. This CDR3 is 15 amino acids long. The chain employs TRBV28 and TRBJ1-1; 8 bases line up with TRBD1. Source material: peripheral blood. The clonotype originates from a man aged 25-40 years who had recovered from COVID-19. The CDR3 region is CASSPLGTGNTEAFF. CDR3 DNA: TGTGCCAGCAGCCCTCTCGGGACAGGGAACACTGAAGCTTTCTTT.